The sequence of this T cell receptor (beta chain) was determined in a study of response to subunit inactivated influenza vaccine. Many counts were recorded for this clonotype. As yet, its antigen is unknown. V trimming: 5 bases; J trimming: 3 bases; junction bases outside the gene matches: 10. The length of the CDR3 is 18 residues. Germline V CDR1 and CDR2: SGHVS, FQNEAQ. TCRdb reanalysed the RT-PCR reads using MiXCR and keeps one entry per CDR3 protein. The table includes 600,000 to 850,000 distinct CDR3 sequences, roughly 15% detected once. The study's findings and limits: With each seasonal influenza vaccination, the authors suggested, few new T cells are recruited.

The chain uses TRBV7-8 and TRBJ1-6; 10 bases map to TRBD1. The receptor comes from a man aged 50-60 years who received an inactivated influenza vaccine. The input for sequencing was PBMCs from blood, taken around two weeks before vaccination. CDR3 region: CASSPGTGEVGYNSPLHF. CDR3 bases: TGTGCCAGCAGCCCCGGGACAGGGGAAGTGGGCTATAATTCACCCCTCCACTTT.